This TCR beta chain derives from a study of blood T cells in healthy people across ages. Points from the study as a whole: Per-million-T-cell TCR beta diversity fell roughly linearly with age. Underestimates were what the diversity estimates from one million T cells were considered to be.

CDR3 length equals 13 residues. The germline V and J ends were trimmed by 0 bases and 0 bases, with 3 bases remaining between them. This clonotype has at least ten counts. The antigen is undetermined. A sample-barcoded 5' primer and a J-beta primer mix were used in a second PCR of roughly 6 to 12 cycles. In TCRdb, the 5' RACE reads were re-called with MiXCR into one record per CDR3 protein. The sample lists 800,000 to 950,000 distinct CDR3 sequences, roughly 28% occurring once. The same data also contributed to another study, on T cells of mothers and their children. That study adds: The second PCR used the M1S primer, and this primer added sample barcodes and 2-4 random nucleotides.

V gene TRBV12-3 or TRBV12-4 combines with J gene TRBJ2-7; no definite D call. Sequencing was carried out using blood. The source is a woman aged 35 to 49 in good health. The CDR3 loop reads CASSLANSYEQYF. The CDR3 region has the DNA TGTGCCAGCAGTTTAGCCAACTCCTACGAGCAGTACTTC.